The source of this TCR beta chain is a study of OX40 agonist ivuxolimab in advanced cancers. Turning to the study itself: Cohort: approximately 83% men, mean age 60, aged about 20 to 80. The study's findings and limits: Nonresponders included some who also had low normalized T-cell clonal expansion.

This CDR3 comprises 13 residues. Trimming cost V 1 base and J 0 bases, with 3 bases left between them. Per germline, CDR1 SGHAT and CDR2 FQNNGV. Profiled with immunoSEQ multiplex PCR; TCRdb holds only in-frame clones, not every one. The sample contains some 100,000 clones, 70% to 85% of which appear only once. About this clone: The antigen remains unidentified.

The origin of this receptor is an adult with an advanced solid tumor such as melanoma, head and neck, liver or kidney cancer. Sequences were derived from CD4+ or CD8+ T cells sorted from blood, sampled in a trial of the OX40 agonist ivuxolimab. The chain links TRBV11-2 to TRBJ1-1; D ambiguous. CDR3 nucleotides: TGTGCCAGCAGCTTAGGCATGAACACTGAAGCTTTCTTT. Amino acid sequence: CASSLGMNTEAFF.